This paragraph reports one TCR beta chain. The antigen remains unidentified. This entry belongs to a study of T cell repertoires in cytomegalovirus infection. Study at large: Indications came from public TCR beta signatures; they pointed to CMV infection and to a matching HLA type.

Each CDR3 protein is one row after TCRdb ran MiXCR on the reads. The sample shows approximately 500,000 distinct CDR3 sequences, around 11% of them seen only once. The CDR3 has 13 amino acids. From germline, CDR1 is GTSNPN and CDR2 SVGIG (reference sequence). With 3 bases removed from V and 7 bases from J, the gap between germline ends came to 13 bases. General observations from the study: Adding up the frequency of public TCR beta families identified people who carried CMV plus the relevant HLA. HLA-C-restricted CMV clonotypes gave the most frequent clonotype in two of eight donors.

The sequence derives from a human donor in good health (CMV status not recorded). Some clones in this sample may be carry-over from other donors' samples. The rearrangement links TRBV30 to TRBJ1-5; D gene uncertain. Sample: PBMCs. CDR3 protein: CAWSQLDNQPQHF. The CDR3 coding sequence is TGTGCCTGGAGCCAGCTTGATAACCAGCCCCAGCATTTT.